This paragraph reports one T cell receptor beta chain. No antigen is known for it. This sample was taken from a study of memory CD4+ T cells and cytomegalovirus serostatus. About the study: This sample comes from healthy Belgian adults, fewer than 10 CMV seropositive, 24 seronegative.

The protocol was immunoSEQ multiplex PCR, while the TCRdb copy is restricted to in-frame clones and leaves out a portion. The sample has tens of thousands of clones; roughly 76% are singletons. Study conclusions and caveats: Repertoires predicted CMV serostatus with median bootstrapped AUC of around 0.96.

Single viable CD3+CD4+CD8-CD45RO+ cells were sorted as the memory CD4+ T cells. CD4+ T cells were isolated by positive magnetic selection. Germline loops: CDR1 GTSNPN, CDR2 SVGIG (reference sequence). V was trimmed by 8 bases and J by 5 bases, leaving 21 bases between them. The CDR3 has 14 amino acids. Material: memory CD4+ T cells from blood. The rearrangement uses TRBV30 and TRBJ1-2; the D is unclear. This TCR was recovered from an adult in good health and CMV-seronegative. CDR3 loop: CAALWVSKSYGYTF. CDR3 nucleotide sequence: TGTGCCGCCCTATGGGTCTCCAAATCGTATGGCTACACCTTC.